This T cell receptor (beta chain) was identified in a study of graft-versus-host responses after intestinal transplantation. V was cut by 0 bases and J by 10 bases, with 11 bases left in between. Germline V gives CDR1 SGHRS, CDR2 YFSETQ. The CDR3 runs to 13 residues. As concerns this clone: Its antigen is currently unknown.

Clones were read by immunoSEQ multiplex PCR, and TCRdb kept only the in-frame ones, dropping some. This table has approximately 54,000 clones, around 85% appearing once. V gene TRBV5-1 combines with J gene TRBJ2-1, with D hard to call. This specimen consisted of unstimulated CD4+ T cells sorted from spleen or lymph node cells, obtained before transplant. This clonotype originated in a human donor who was the organ donor for an intestinal transplant. The CDR3 region has the DNA TGCGCCAGCAGCTTGGGGGTTCAAGGGGAGCAGTTCTTC. This translates into CASSLGVQGEQFF.